The source of this T cell receptor (beta chain) is a study of shared clonotypes between healthy human individuals. Study-level points and caveats: Represented diversity, genetic and exposure-history alike, was limited by few donors. Large sequencing depth failed to make sorted-subset sequencing complete, rarefaction showed.

The method was immunoSEQ multiplex PCR; TCRdb's version includes in-frame clones alone and lacks a portion of them. This sample yields roughly 2,000,000 clones, of which about 95% are seen a single time; 1% to 1.5% belongs to the top ten. CD45RO-negative cells were positively selected for CCR7, leaving out terminally differentiated effector memory CD45RA+ cells. Nashville, Tennessee was home to all donors, each a Caucasian adult. This clone was observed once. As yet, its antigen is unknown. This TCR was sampled from a man younger than 30 in good health. The source material was naive CD8+ T cells sorted from blood.

CDR3 sequence reads: CASSIGQGDEQFF. CDR3 bases: TGTGCCAGTAGTATAGGACAGGGTGATGAGCAGTTCTTC. V is TRBV19 and J is TRBJ2-1; 7 bases match TRBD1. Germline V gives CDR1 LNHDA, CDR2 SQIVND (reference sequence). This CDR3 comprises 13 residues. J gave up 8 bases and V 1 base, and 2 bases lay outside the gene matches.